The 19 T cell receptor beta chains below all came from one sample that was sequenced in a study of shared clonotypes between healthy human individuals. Profiling relied on immunoSEQ multiplex PCR, and the TCRdb table lists in-frame clones only, not all of them. This table has under 600,000 clones, 95% to 98% appearing once. The naive CD8 fraction comprised CD45RO-negative cells positively selected for CCR7 and excluded terminally differentiated effector memory CD45RA+ cells. The sample was naive CD8+ T cells sorted from blood. These receptors all stem from a man aged 30 to 39 in good health.

The chain is built from TRBV2 and TRBJ2-5, with 9 bases matching TRBD1. V lost 5 bases and J lost 5; bases outside the gene matches: 9. Germline lookup yields CDR1 SNHLY and CDR2 FYNNEI. The CDR3 length is 15 residues. DNA of the CDR3: TGTGCCAGCAGTAGTTCTACAGGGGGCCGGGAGACCCAGTACTTC. It codes for CASSSSTGGRETQYF. Filled out from reference TRBV2 and TRBJ2-5, the complete variable domain reads EPEVTQTPSHQVTQMGQEVILRCVPISNHLYFYWYRQILGQKVEFLVSFYNNEISEKSEIFDDQFSVERPDGSNFTLKIRSTKLEDSAMYFCASSSSTGGRETQYFGPGTRLLVL.

The chain uses TRBV29-1 and TRBJ1-2; a weak D match, TRBD1 (6 bases). Trimming shortened V by 2 bases and J by 5 bases, and 9 bases separated the two germline ends. The CDR3 sequence is 12 residues long. CDR1 is SQVTM and CDR2 is ANQGSEA in the germline V gene. CDR3 nucleotide sequence: TGCAGCGTTGAACCCCAGGGGTATGGCTACACCTTC. This codes for CSVEPQGYGYTF.

V is TRBV10-3 and J is TRBJ2-2, with TRBD1 matching over 9 bases. The CDR3 is made up of 16 amino acids. V was clipped by 4 bases and J by 3 bases; unmatched bases: 6. Germline V gene sequence: CDR1 ENHRY, CDR2 SYGVKD. The CDR3 here is CAISVGGQGHTGELFF. The CDR3 DNA is TGTGCCATCAGTGTCGGGGGACAGGGACACACCGGGGAGCTGTTTTTT.

The chain is built from TRBV13 and TRBJ2-7; no firm D call. Germline assignment: CDR1 PRHDT and CDR2 FYEKMQ (reference sequence). The CDR3 has 14 residues. Trimming removed 5 bases from V and 3 bases from J, with 14 bases in between. CDR3 bases: TGTGCCAGCAGCCCCGCGAACAGTCTCTACGAGCAGTACTTC. It specifies CASSPANSLYEQYF. Full variable domain (rest looked up from reference TRBV13 and TRBJ2-7): AAGVIQSPRHLIKEKRETATLKCYPIPRHDTVYWYQQGPGQDPQFLISFYEKMQSDKGSIPDRFSAQQFSDYHSELNMSSLELGDSALYFCASSPANSLYEQYFGPGTRLTVT.

This rearrangement joins TRBV2 to TRBJ2-7, with D possibly called TRBD1 or TRBD2 (5 bases each). The CDR3 is made up of 18 amino acids. Germline V CDR1 and CDR2: SNHLY, FYNNEI. V lost 4 bases and J lost 0, with 22 bases in between. The CDR3, as DNA: TGTGCCAGCAGTGGGGGGTCGGGTTATCGTGGGGCCTCCTACGAGCAGTACTTC. This translates into CASSGGSGYRGASYEQYF.

V and J are TRBV11-2 and TRBJ2-3, with 12 positions matching TRBD2. CDR3 length: 18 residues. The germline gives CDR1 SGHAT, CDR2 FQNNGV. Trimming at V came to 3 bases and at J to 6 bases, leaving 13 bases not matched to a gene. The CDR3 here is CASSFWTSGKSIYDTQYF. In DNA, the CDR3 is TGTGCCAGCAGCTTTTGGACTAGCGGGAAGTCGATTTATGATACGCAGTATTTT.

The gene calls are TRBV6-5 and TRBJ2-7, with D possibly being TRBD1 or TRBD2 (6 bases each). The CDR3 totals 15 residues. Germline V gene lookup returns CDR1 MNHEY and CDR2 SVGAGI. Between the trimmed V and J ends, which lost 2 bases and 2 bases, there was a span of 13 bases. This CDR3 is CASSYGGGAPYEQYF. CDR3 coding DNA: TGTGCCAGCAGTTACGGGGGCGGGGCCCCCTACGAGCAGTACTTC.

The V gene is TRBV6-6, the J gene TRBJ2-3, with D hard to call. CDR3 size: 13 residues. Trimming removed 2 bases at V and 4 bases at J, with 7 bases between. From germline, CDR1 is MNHNY and CDR2 SVGAGI (reference sequence). The CDR3 region has the DNA TGTGCCAGCAGTTACAGGCTAGCAGATACGCAGTATTTT. Its translation: CASSYRLADTQYF.

V is TRBV30 and J is TRBJ2-7; TRBD2 matches 8 bases. The V and J ends lost 1 base and 3 bases, in that order; junction bases with no gene match: 11. The V gene's germline CDR1 is GTSNPN and CDR2 SVGIG (reference sequence). This CDR3 is 16 amino acids long. CDR3 coding DNA: TGTGCCTGGAGTGAATGGCTAGCGGGTACGATCTACGAGCAGTACTTC. It translates to CAWSEWLAGTIYEQYF.

This rearrangement joins TRBV28 to TRBJ1-4; maybe TRBD1 (6 bases). This CDR3 has 15 residues. Germline V lookup: CDR1 MDHEN, CDR2 SYDVKM. Between the trimmed V and J ends, which lost 3 bases and 8 bases, there was a span of 16 bases. The CDR3 reads CASSFQGPRGEKLFF. The CDR3, as DNA: TGTGCCAGCAGTTTTCAGGGGCCCCGAGGGGAAAAACTGTTTTTT.

This clone was recorded once. The chain has TRBV28 and TRBJ2-7; D unclear. Trimming cost V 5 bases and J 0 bases, with 11 bases left between them. The CDR3 loop spans 14 amino acids. Germline loops: CDR1 MDHEN, CDR2 SYDVKM. The CDR3 region has the DNA TGTGCCAGCAGTGCAAGGACGGTCTCCTACGAGCAGTACTTC. Its protein is CASSARTVSYEQYF.

The V and J genes are TRBV7-9 and TRBJ2-1, with 9 nucleotides matching TRBD2. The V gene's germline CDR1 is SEHNR and CDR2 FQNEAQ (reference sequence). With V trimmed by 4 bases and J by 6 bases, 7 bases remained unmatched. The CDR3 spans 15 residues. CDR3 nucleotides: TGTGCCAGCAGCTCCGCTAGCGGGACGGCCAATGAGCAGTTCTTC. It encodes CASSSASGTANEQFF.

The V gene is TRBV6-1, the J gene TRBJ2-2; D possibly corresponds to TRBD2 (6 bases). V shed 6 bases and J shed 0 bases, with 11 bases lying between them. The CDR3 loop spans 15 amino acids. Germline V gene lookup returns CDR1 MNHNS and CDR2 SASEGT. The CDR3 DNA reads as TGTGCCAGCAGAGTAGCGGATACGAACACCGGGGAGCTGTTTTTT. Translating it yields CASRVADTNTGELFF.

About this clone: Other DNA sequences of this sample code for an identical CDR3. This chain connects TRBV4-3 to TRBJ1-5, with 9 bases aligning to TRBD1. The J segment lost 6 bases and the V segment lost 3 bases, leaving 6 bases of the junction unmatched. Germline CDR1 LGHNA, CDR2 YSLEER. This CDR3 comprises 15 residues. The CDR3 DNA is TGCGCCAGCAGCCAGGACAGGGGCTGGGGTCAGCCCCAGCATTTT. This gives the protein CASSQDRGWGQPQHF.

The chain is built from TRBV9 and TRBJ2-7; D is unclear. V gave up 3 bases and J gave up 1 base, with 11 bases separating them. Germline assignment: CDR1 SGDLS and CDR2 YYNGEE. The CDR3 is 14 residues long. DNA of the CDR3: TGTGCCAGCAGCGCCGGCCATACGTCCTACGAGCAGTACTTC. It yields the protein CASSAGHTSYEQYF.

V is TRBV9 and J is TRBJ2-2, with unresolved D. The V gene lost 0 bases and the J gene lost 2 bases, with 11 bases spanning the gap. Looked up from germline, CDR1 is SGDLS and CDR2 is YYNGEE. The CDR3 totals 16 residues. CDR3 sequence (DNA): TGTGCCAGCAGCGTAGGAATTTTTGGCAACACCGGGGAGCTGTTTTTT. Its translation: CASSVGIFGNTGELFF.

V is TRBV11-2 and J is TRBJ1-1, with 8 bases matching TRBD1. CDR3 length equals 15 residues. With 5 bases clipped from V and 0 bases from J, the junction kept 5 bases outside the gene matches. Germline CDR1 SGHAT, CDR2 FQNNGV. The CDR3 coding sequence is TGTGCCAGCAGCCCTTTGACAGGGGTGAACACTGAAGCTTTCTTT. Translating it yields CASSPLTGVNTEAFF.

The genes are TRBV25-1 and TRBJ1-3; D is undetermined. The germline V gene encodes CDR1 MGHDK and CDR2 SYGVNS. V lost 7 bases and J 0 bases, leaving 10 bases between the germline ends. This CDR3 is 14 amino acids long. Written as DNA, the CDR3 is TGTGCCAGCAACGCCGTGGGCTCTGGAAACACCATATATTTT. Its translation is CASNAVGSGNTIYF.

This chain uses TRBV7-9 with TRBJ1-1; D call uncertain. V lost 5 bases, J lost 3 bases, and 7 bases lay in between. In germline, CDR1 is SEHNR, CDR2 FQNEAQ (reference sequence). The CDR3 loop spans 12 amino acids. The CDR3 nucleotides read TGTGCCAGCAGCCAGGTCTACACTGAAGCTTTCTTT. This translates into CASSQVYTEAFF.